A selection of T cell receptor beta chains follows, all from one sample in a study of response to subunit inactivated influenza vaccine. TCRdb processed the RT-PCR reads anew with MiXCR; each CDR3 protein has one entry. The sample lists about 800,000 distinct CDR3 sequences; 21% were seen once. Sample: PBMCs from blood, taken 4 to 6 days after vaccination. The source is a man aged 50 to 60 who received an inactivated influenza vaccine. The CDR3 runs from the conserved cysteine through the conserved F or W. Fields, in order: D gene, clone size, J gene, V gene, CDR3 protein, CDR3 DNA. The D gene is left open where the match is weak. The size of a clone is reported for some rows only, either as once, few or many, or as a class for expanded clones.

. | . | TRBJ1-3 | TRBV12-3/TRBV12-4 | CASRLQVLSGNTIYF | TGTGCCAGCAGACTACAGGTCCTCTCAGGAAACACCATATATTTT
. | . | TRBJ2-1 | TRBV11-1 | CASSLVQWERRSYNEQFF | TGTGCCAGCAGCTTAGTTCAGTGGGAGAGGAGATCCTACAATGAGCAGTTCTTC
TRBD1 | few | TRBJ2-7 | TRBV7-2 | CASSLSTGFNEQYF | TGTGCCAGCAGCTTATCGACAGGGTTCAACGAGCAGTACTTC
TRBD2 | . | TRBJ2-3 | TRBV4-1 | CASSPGRVRGGITDTQYF | TGCGCCAGCAGCCCGGGTCGTGTCCGGGGGGGGATTACAGATACGCAGTATTTT
. | . | TRBJ2-5 | TRBV21-1 | CASNMAGRETQYF | TGTGCCAGCAATATGGCAGGGAGGGAGACCCAGTACTTC
TRBD2 | . | TRBJ2-7 | TRBV20-1 | CSAGREWISGRVGLEQYF | TGCAGTGCGGGGCGGGAGTGGATTAGCGGGAGGGTGGGGCTCGAGCAGTACTTC
TRBD1 | few | TRBJ1-6 | TRBV20-1 | CSALHRDRVEPLHF | TGCAGTGCTTTGCACCGGGACAGGGTGGAACCCCTCCACTTT
TRBD2 | . | TRBJ2-3 | TRBV11-2 | CASSRPNQRVAGGPTGTQYF | TGTGCCAGCAGCCGGCCCAATCAGAGGGTGGCGGGAGGGCCGACGGGTACGCAGTATTTT
TRBD1 | . | TRBJ2-3 | TRBV28 | CASGGQGLPDTQYF | TGTGCCAGCGGCGGACAGGGTCTTCCAGATACGCAGTATTTT
. | few | TRBJ2-2 | TRBV12-3/TRBV12-4 | CASRSPGNTGELFF | TGTGCCAGCCGTTCCCCTGGCAACACCGGGGAGCTGTTTTTT
TRBD1 | . | TRBJ2-2 | TRBV4-2 | CASSQPRTGAGELFF | TGTGCCAGCAGCCAACCTCGGACAGGGGCCGGGGAGCTGTTTTTT
TRBD2 | . | TRBJ2-3 | TRBV9 | CASSAGTNTDTQYF | TGTGCCAGCAGCGCCGGGACTAACACAGATACGCAGTATTTT
. | . | TRBJ1-3 | TRBV29-1 | CSVFGRRLPLGNTIYF | TGCAGCGTCTTTGGTCGACGGTTGCCCCTTGGAAACACCATATATTTT
. | few | TRBJ1-4 | TRBV6-6 | CASSANEKLFF | TGTGCCAGCAGTGCCAATGAAAAACTGTTTTTT
. | many | TRBJ1-5 | TRBV9 | CASSPGTVNQPQHF | TGTGCCAGCAGCCCCGGGACCGTAAATCAGCCCCAGCATTTT
. | few | TRBJ1-1 | TRBV7-2 | CASIESPGLNTEAFF | TGTGCCAGCATCGAATCGCCGGGTCTGAACACTGAAGCTTTCTTT
. | . | TRBJ1-5 | TRBV7-9 | CASSLVGGFNQPQHF | TGTGCCAGCAGCTTAGTTGGGGGATTTAATCAGCCCCAGCATTTT
. | . | TRBJ1-1 | TRBV7-2 | CASSFPGPNTEAFF | TGTGCCAGCAGCTTCCCGGGACCGAACACTGAAGCTTTCTTT
TRBD2 | . | TRBJ2-1 | TRBV13 | CASSLVPGLAKTNEQFF | TGTGCCAGCAGCTTAGTGCCGGGACTAGCTAAAACCAATGAGCAGTTCTTC
. | many | TRBJ2-3 | TRBV9 | CASSAGGGRTDTQYF | TGTGCCAGCAGCGCAGGAGGCGGCCGCACAGATACGCAGTATTTT
. | . | TRBJ2-7 | TRBV5-1 | CASSLAKGYEQYF | TGCGCCAGCAGCTTGGCCAAAGGGTACGAGCAGTACTTC
. | few | TRBJ1-1 | TRBV20-1 | CSARDGGALNTEAFF | TGCAGTGCTAGAGATGGCGGGGCTTTGAACACTGAAGCTTTCTTT
TRBD1 | . | TRBJ2-2 | TRBV9 | CASSVGQGTGELFF | TGTGCCAGCAGCGTAGGACAGGGAACCGGGGAGCTGTTTTTT
TRBD2 | . | TRBJ2-1 | TRBV3-1 | CASSHTSGNTYNEQFF | TGTGCCAGCAGCCATACTAGCGGGAACACCTACAATGAGCAGTTCTTC
TRBD1 | . | TRBJ1-6 | TRBV12-3/TRBV12-4 | CASSLPLRTGRPGPLHF | TGTGCCAGCAGTTTACCCCTGAGGACAGGCCGCCCGGGTCCCCTCCACTTT
. | few | TRBJ2-4 | TRBV15 | CATSREGAVAKNIQYF | TGTGCCACCAGCAGAGAAGGGGCCGTGGCCAAAAACATTCAGTACTTC
TRBD1 | few | TRBJ2-7 | TRBV10-3 | CAISDRTGKGEQYF | TGTGCCATCAGTGACCGGACAGGGAAGGGTGAGCAGTACTTC
. | few | TRBJ1-4 | TRBV5-1 | CASSASGITNEKLFF | TGCGCCAGCAGCGCCTCAGGGATAACTAATGAAAAACTGTTTTTT
. | . | TRBJ2-7 | TRBV6-5 | CASSYSTRARGLSYEQYF | TGTGCCAGCAGTTACTCGACCCGGGCAAGGGGTTTGAGCTACGAGCAGTACTTC
TRBD1 | . | TRBJ2-7 | TRBV6-1 | CASQQGVYEQYF | TGTGCCAGCCAACAGGGGGTCTACGAGCAGTACTTC
. | few | TRBJ2-2 | TRBV5-1 | CASSFGDTTNTGELFF | TGCGCCAGCAGCTTTGGGGACACCACGAACACCGGGGAGCTGTTTTTT
. | . | TRBJ2-7 | TRBV5-1 | CASSYQGSSYEQYF | TGCGCCAGCAGCTACCAGGGCAGCTCCTACGAGCAGTACTTC
TRBD2 | many | TRBJ2-1 | TRBV29-1 | CSVVSLAGNGINEQFF | TGCAGCGTTGTCTCATTAGCGGGAAATGGAATCAATGAGCAGTTCTTC